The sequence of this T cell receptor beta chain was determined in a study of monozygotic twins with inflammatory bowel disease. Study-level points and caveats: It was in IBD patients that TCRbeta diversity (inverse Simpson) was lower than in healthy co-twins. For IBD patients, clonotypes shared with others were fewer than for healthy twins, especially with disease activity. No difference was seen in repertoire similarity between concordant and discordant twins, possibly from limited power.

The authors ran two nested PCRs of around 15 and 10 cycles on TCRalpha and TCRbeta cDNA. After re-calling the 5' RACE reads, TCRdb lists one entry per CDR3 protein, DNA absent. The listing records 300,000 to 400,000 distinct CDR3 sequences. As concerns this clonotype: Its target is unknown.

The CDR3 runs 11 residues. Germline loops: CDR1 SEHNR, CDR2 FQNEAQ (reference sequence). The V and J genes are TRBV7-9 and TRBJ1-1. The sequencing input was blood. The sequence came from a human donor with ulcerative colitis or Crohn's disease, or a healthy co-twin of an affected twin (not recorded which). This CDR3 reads CASSTLSEAFF.